A single sample is the source of the 32 T cell receptor beta chains below, sequenced in a study of PD-L1 blockade in urothelial cancer. The time point: peripheral blood 6 weeks after treatment start. Measured with immunoSEQ multiplex PCR; TCRdb has only the in-frame clones, and not every one. The table lists about 120,000 clones, roughly 90% of them singletons. The specimen comprised PBMCs, sampled around atezolizumab (anti-PD-L1) treatment. The receptors were sampled from a man between 60 and 75 years old with urothelial cancer.

The chain carries TRBV6-5 and TRBJ1-5, with 8 bases lining up with TRBD1. Germline V gene data show CDR1 as MNHEY and CDR2 as SVGAGI. This CDR3 has 14 residues. With 6 bases clipped from V and 4 bases from J, the junction kept 5 bases outside the gene matches. DNA of the CDR3: TGTGCCAGCAGACCCCGGACAGGGAATCAGCCCCAGCATTTT. Its translation: CASRPRTGNQPQHF.

CDR3 loop: CASTNVKETEAFF. CDR3 bases: TGTGCCAGCACTAATGTCAAGGAGACTGAAGCTTTCTTT. The rearrangement links TRBV6-1 to TRBJ1-1; D remains unclear. V lost 7 bases and J 5 bases, leaving 14 bases between the germline ends. Germline CDR1 MNHNS, CDR2 SASEGT. The CDR3 is made up of 13 amino acids.

The chain recombines TRBV18 with TRBJ2-7; 7 nucleotides line up with TRBD2. The CDR3 sequence is 15 residues long. Trimming removed 4 bases from V and 0 bases from J; junction bases left unmatched: 6. Per germline, CDR1 KGHSH and CDR2 LQKENI. The CDR3 DNA sequence: TGTGCCAGCTCACGAACTAGCGAAAGCTCCTACGAGCAGTACTTC. This codes for CASSRTSESSYEQYF.

The chain combines TRBV6-1 with TRBJ1-1; no firm D call. From germline, CDR1 is MNHNS and CDR2 SASEGT. V was clipped by 1 base and J by 4 bases, with 10 bases between them. This CDR3 has 14 residues. This chain's CDR3 is CASSEDLVSTEAFF. CDR3 nucleotide sequence: TGTGCCAGCAGTGAAGATCTAGTTTCCACTGAAGCTTTCTTT.

The CDR3 nucleotides read TGCGCCAGCAGCTTGGGAGACAGCAATGAAAAACTGTTTTTT. Translation gives CASSLGDSNEKLFF. V usage is TRBV5-1 and J usage is TRBJ1-4; perhaps TRBD1 as D (5 bases). V shed 0 bases and J shed 5 bases, with 8 bases lying between them. Germline V gene data show CDR1 as SGHRS and CDR2 as YFSETQ. CDR3 length: 14 amino acids.

The rearrangement links TRBV5-1 to TRBJ2-1, with D possibly matching TRBD1 (7 bases). Trimming stripped 5 bases from V and 7 bases from J, with 16 bases between. This CDR3 comprises 14 residues. Per germline, CDR1 SGHRS and CDR2 YFSETQ. The CDR3 bases are TGCGCCAGCAGTTTTGGCCAGGGGGGAAATGAGCAGTTCTTC. Its protein product is CASSFGQGGNEQFF.

The chain couples TRBV6-5 to TRBJ2-5, with D possibly TRBD1 on 6 matching bases. Germline assignment: CDR1 MNHEY and CDR2 SVGAGI. Deletions cut 6 bases from V and 3 bases from J, with 17 bases between. CDR3 length: 15 residues. CDR3 region: CASSPLFRGEETQYF. The DNA for the CDR3 is TGTGCCAGCAGCCCCTTATTCAGGGGAGAAGAGACCCAGTACTTC.

The chain carries TRBV7-9 and TRBJ2-5; no clear D. V was clipped by 2 bases and J by 1 base, with 5 bases between them. CDR3 size: 13 residues. Germline V CDR1 and CDR2: SEHNR, FQNEAQ (reference sequence). CDR3 in amino acids: CASSLSLQETQYF. CDR3 nucleotide sequence: TGTGCCAGCAGCTTATCCCTCCAAGAGACCCAGTACTTC.

The chain combines TRBV30 with TRBJ2-1, with D possibly TRBD2 on 6 matching bases. This CDR3 is 15 amino acids long. Germline CDR1 and CDR2: GTSNPN and SVGIG (reference sequence). Trimming pared 5 bases from V and 6 bases from J, leaving 20 bases between. CDR3 bases: TGTGCCTGGGAGCCGGACTATAAGATCGGCAATGAGCAGTTCTTC. As protein: CAWEPDYKIGNEQFF.

This chain links TRBV4-2 with TRBJ2-2; D might be TRBD1 (6 bases). The ends were cut back, 0 bases at V and 6 bases at J, with 8 bases in the middle. Germline lookup yields CDR1 LGHNA and CDR2 YNFKEQ. This CDR3 contains 14 residues. The CDR3 sequence is CASSQEQGPGELFF. In nucleotides, the CDR3 is TGTGCCAGCAGCCAAGAACAGGGTCCCGGGGAGCTGTTTTTT.

This chain connects TRBV14 to TRBJ2-1, with 7 bases lining up with TRBD2. J lost 4 bases, V lost 0 bases, and 9 bases had no gene match. The CDR3 contains 17 residues. Germline values: CDR1 SGHDN, CDR2 FVKESK. CDR3 region: CASSQDWSGTKYNEQFF. The CDR3 nucleotides read TGTGCCAGCAGCCAAGATTGGAGCGGGACTAAATACAATGAGCAGTTCTTC. Combining the CDR3 with reference TRBV14 and TRBJ2-1 gives the whole variable domain EAGVTQFPSHSVIEKGQTVTLRCDPISGHDNLYWYRRVMGKEIKFLLHFVKESKQDESGMPNNRFLAERTGGTYSTLKVQPAELEDSGVYFCASSQDWSGTKYNEQFFGPGTRLTVL.

The CDR3 nucleotides read TGTGCCGGCCGAAAGGCGGGAGAAGTAGGGGAGCAGTACTTC. Translated, it gives CAGRKAGEVGEQYF. The chain uses TRBV5-4 and TRBJ2-7; 7 nucleotides line up with TRBD2. The CDR3 spans 14 residues. The germline CDR1 and CDR2 sequences are SGHNT and YYREEE (reference sequence). Unmatched junction bases numbered 17, after V lost 10 bases and J lost 7 bases.

V and J are TRBV10-3 and TRBJ1-1; TRBD1 might be the D (5 bases). There are 15 residues in the CDR3. V gave up 6 bases and J gave up 3 bases, with 17 bases separating them. CDR1 is ENHRY, CDR2 SYGVKD, per germline. The CDR3 spells CAISRSEGRDTEAFF. CDR3 nucleotides: TGTGCCATCAGCCGGTCTGAGGGGAGGGACACTGAAGCTTTCTTT.

The chain joins TRBV28 to TRBJ2-1; maybe TRBD2 (7 bases). Germline V lookup: CDR1 MDHEN, CDR2 SYDVKM. The V end lost 6 bases, the J end lost 4 bases, and 19 bases lay between the germline ends. This CDR3 is 16 amino acids long. The CDR3 loop is CASRPSGRGLYNEQFF. The CDR3 bases are TGTGCCAGCAGGCCGTCGGGCAGGGGACTATACAATGAGCAGTTCTTC.

The chain links TRBV5-1 to TRBJ2-1, with 7 bases identical to TRBD1. The V segment lost 4 bases and the J segment 9 bases; nucleotides outside the gene matches: 7. The CDR3 loop spans 13 amino acids. Germline V gene lookup returns CDR1 SGHRS and CDR2 YFSETQ. CDR3 bases: TGCGCCAGCAGCAGAGAGGGACAGACTGAGCAGTTCTTC. Amino acids: CASSREGQTEQFF.

This rearrangement joins TRBV9 to TRBJ1-4; tentative D call: TRBD1 (5 bases). V gave up 0 bases and J gave up 2 bases, with 14 bases separating them. Germline V gene sequence: CDR1 SGDLS, CDR2 YYNGEE. This CDR3 has 17 residues. DNA for the CDR3: TGTGCCAGCAGCGTAGGGCCTGGGGGGGGGACTAATGAAAAACTGTTTTTT. It translates to CASSVGPGGGTNEKLFF.

This clone was detected only once. The V and J genes are TRBV7-6 and TRBJ2-2; 7 nucleotides line up with TRBD2. The CDR3 totals 15 residues. CDR1 is SGHVS and CDR2 is FNYEAQ in the germline V gene. J gave up 7 bases and V 2 bases, and 7 bases lay outside the gene matches. The CDR3 spells CASSLRPTGGGELFF. CDR3 DNA: TGTGCCAGCAGCTTAAGGCCGACGGGGGGCGGGGAGCTGTTTTTT.

J is TRBJ2-2 and V is TRBV9, with 11 bases aligning to TRBD1. The CDR3 covers 17 residues. CDR1 SGDLS and CDR2 YYNGEE come from the germline V gene. V lost 2 bases and J lost 5; bases outside the gene matches: 8. The CDR3 loop is CASSVSGTGGLTGELFF. CDR3 nucleotide sequence: TGTGCCAGCAGCGTCAGTGGGACAGGGGGTCTAACCGGGGAGCTGTTTTTT.

The chain employs TRBV7-2 and TRBJ2-3; TRBD2 aligns across 15 bases. From germline, CDR1 is SGHTA and CDR2 FQGNSA. Trimming removed 0 bases from V and 5 bases from J; junction bases left unmatched: 9. The CDR3 extends over 19 amino acids. CDR3 nucleotide sequence: TGTGCCAGCAGCTTAGCGGACGGGACTAGCGGGAGGTCAAAAGATACGCAGTATTTT. Translating gives CASSLADGTSGRSKDTQYF.

The genes are TRBV10-3 and TRBJ2-3, with a weak D call TRBD2 (5 bases). The length of the CDR3 is 14 residues. V lost 10 bases and J 0 bases, leaving 14 bases between the germline ends. Germline values: CDR1 ENHRY, CDR2 SYGVKD. The chain's CDR3 is CATAGSASTDTQYF. The CDR3 DNA follows: TGTGCCACCGCGGGTAGCGCAAGCACAGATACGCAGTATTTT.

CDR3 loop: CASSTGGTDTQYF. CDR3 nucleotides: TGTGCCAGCAGCACGGGGGGGACAGATACGCAGTATTTT. The chain combines TRBV7-9 with TRBJ2-3, with 8 bases that match TRBD2. The CDR3 is 13 amino acids. Germline assignment: CDR1 SEHNR and CDR2 FQNEAQ (reference sequence). V lost 5 bases, J lost 3 bases, and 1 base stayed unmatched.

This chain links TRBV5-1 with TRBJ2-1; 11 bases match TRBD2. CDR3 length: 16 amino acids. The germline gives CDR1 SGHRS, CDR2 YFSETQ. V shed 1 base and J 8 bases; nucleotides not matched to a gene: 8. CDR3: CASSLRSGRELDEQFF. The DNA for the CDR3 is TGCGCCAGCAGCTTGCGTAGCGGGAGGGAGCTCGATGAGCAGTTCTTC.

The rearrangement links TRBV5-4 to TRBJ2-3; D might be TRBD2 (6 bases). The ends were cut back, 7 bases at V and 4 bases at J, with 10 bases in the middle. The CDR3 length is 12 residues. The germline V gene has CDR1 SGHNT and CDR2 YYREEE (reference sequence). The CDR3 is CASQGGPDTQYF. For the CDR3, the DNA is TGTGCCAGCCAGGGAGGCCCAGATACGCAGTATTTT.

The chain combines TRBV19 with TRBJ1-4; D possibly corresponds to TRBD1 (6 bases). Trimming stripped 6 bases from V and 2 bases from J, with 10 bases between. The CDR3 sequence is 14 residues long. Germline-derived CDR1 and CDR2 are LNHDA and SQIVND (reference sequence). The CDR3 spells CASRNRETNEKLFF. DNA of the CDR3: TGTGCCAGTAGAAACAGGGAGACTAATGAAAAACTGTTTTTT.

This clone was found once. CDR3 amino acids: CASSLAWDSAQPQHF. Here the CDR3 DNA reads TGTGCCAGCAGCTTAGCGTGGGACAGTGCCCAGCCCCAGCATTTT. The chain uses TRBV7-2 and TRBJ1-5, with TRBD1 matching over 7 bases. Germline loops: CDR1 SGHTA, CDR2 FQGNSA. The V and J ends lost 0 bases and 7 bases, in that order; junction bases with no gene match: 6. The CDR3 sequence is 15 residues long.

The chain combines TRBV7-2 with TRBJ2-7; 7 bases line up with TRBD2. Germline lookup yields CDR1 SGHTA and CDR2 FQGNSA. Trimming at V came to 0 bases and at J to 5 bases, leaving 4 bases not matched to a gene. CDR3 length equals 14 residues. The CDR3 loop reads CASSLAGGPDEQYF. CDR3 bases: TGTGCCAGCAGCTTAGCGGGAGGGCCCGACGAGCAGTACTTC.

The chain employs TRBV9 and TRBJ2-5, with no clear D. Germline V gene data show CDR1 as SGDLS and CDR2 as YYNGEE. The CDR3 covers 13 residues. Trimming pared 0 bases from V and 2 bases from J, leaving 5 bases between. The CDR3 reads CASSVGQQETQYF. The CDR3 DNA reads as TGTGCCAGCAGCGTAGGGCAGCAAGAGACCCAGTACTTC.

The CDR3 coding sequence is TGTGCCAGCAGCTTGCCGGGACAGGGGGCTACCGGGGAGCTGTTTTTT. This sequence encodes CASSLPGQGATGELFF. V gene TRBV5-4 combines with J gene TRBJ2-2; 12 nucleotides line up with TRBD1. V was clipped by 1 base and J by 5 bases; unmatched bases: 3. Germline V lookup: CDR1 SGHNT, CDR2 YYREEE (reference sequence). This CDR3 is built from 16 residues.

The gene calls are TRBV30 and TRBJ1-5, with D perhaps TRBD1 (6 bases). CDR3 length: 14 amino acids. V lost 1 base and J lost 2, with 9 bases in between. CDR1 GTSNPN and CDR2 SVGIG come from the germline V gene (reference sequence). The CDR3 spells CAWSGGGGNQPQHF. CDR3 nucleotides: TGTGCCTGGAGTGGAGGGGGTGGCAATCAGCCCCAGCATTTT. Drawing the rest from reference TRBV30 and TRBJ1-5, the complete variable domain is SQTIHQWPATLVQPVGSPLSLECTVEGTSNPNLYWYRQAAGRGLQLLFYSVGIGQISSEVPQNLSASRPQDRQFILSSKKLLLSDSGFYLCAWSGGGGNQPQHFGDGTRLSIL.

This clone was found a few times. The genes are TRBV4-2 and TRBJ2-7, with D possibly TRBD1 on 5 matching bases. This CDR3 is 16 amino acids long. Germline CDR1 LGHNA, CDR2 YNFKEQ. Trimming took off 2 bases at V and 2 bases at J, with 16 bases between the two ends. The CDR3 loop is CASSQQETDRTYEQYF. The CDR3 bases are TGTGCCAGCAGCCAACAAGAGACAGACAGAACCTACGAGCAGTACTTC.

The chain couples TRBV29-1 to TRBJ2-5; possible D gene TRBD2, 5 bases. Per germline, CDR1 SQVTM and CDR2 ANQGSEA. The CDR3 sequence is 12 residues long. Trimming pared 4 bases from V and 5 bases from J, leaving 11 bases between. The CDR3 is CSVGSGGETQYF. The CDR3 nucleotides read TGCAGCGTTGGGAGCGGCGGGGAGACCCAGTACTTC.

The V gene is TRBV7-9, the J gene TRBJ2-1, with 8 nucleotides matching TRBD1. Germline V gives CDR1 SEHNR, CDR2 FQNEAQ (reference sequence). CDR3 length: 17 amino acids. With 5 bases clipped from V and 1 base from J, the junction kept 10 bases outside the gene matches. The CDR3 nucleotides are TGTGCCAGCAGCCGCCAACAACGACAGGGGTCCTACAATGAGCAGTTCTTC. Translating gives CASSRQQRQGSYNEQFF.